This TCR beta chain was identified in a study of cytomegalovirus exposure and HLA in healthy donors. Study results and caveats: Presence/absence analyses supposed approximately even sequencing depth among donors. Using the classifier, cytomegalovirus status was reportedly diagnosed with high specificity and sensitivity. Follow-up analysis seemed to connect common viral pathogens with several of the most significant clusters identified. In all likelihood, a cluster of highly shared sequence variants was a sequencing artifact.

CDR1 and CDR2 (germline): KGHSH, LQKENI. The CDR3 is made up of 15 amino acids. After removal of 3 bases from V and 1 base from J, the junction contained 3 bases not matched to a gene. Primers: 60 Vbeta forward and 13 Jbeta reverse. Clones were read by immunoSEQ multiplex PCR, and TCRdb kept only the in-frame ones, dropping some. Of 84,000 or so clones listed, about three fifths were seen once; the top ten hold about 5.4%. With respect to this clone: Its specificity is not known.

Sample: PBMCs. The rearrangement links TRBV18 to TRBJ1-1, with 9 bases fitting TRBD1. This clonotype was obtained from a woman aged 30 to 39 in good health and CMV-seropositive. CDR3 coding DNA: TGTGCCAGCTCACCGGGACAGGGACCGAACACTGAAGCTTTCTTT. As protein: CASSPGQGPNTEAFF.